Listed below are T cell receptor beta chains from one sample, sequenced in a study of regulatory dendritic cells for organ transplantation. Profiled with immunoSEQ multiplex PCR; TCRdb holds only in-frame clones, not every one. This table has under 50,000 clones, 85% to 95% appearing once. The material sequenced was naive CD8+ T cells from blood. The receptors come from a human donor in good health. The CDR3 runs from the conserved cysteine through the conserved F or W. A D gene is named only where the DNA matches it firmly. Clone sizes are given selectively: once, few, many, or a class where the clone is expanded.

j_call cdr3_length clone_size v_call d_call cdr3_aa cdr3_nt
TRBJ1-2 14 . TRBV2 . CASAVGGAFYGYTF TGTGCCAGCGCGGTCGGCGGAGCTTTCTATGGCTACACCTTC
TRBJ1-4 15 . TRBV5-4 . CASSLGRTYNEKLFF TGTGCCAGCAGCTTGGGCCGGACCTATAATGAAAAACTGTTTTTT
TRBJ2-2 15 . TRBV29-1 TRBD1 CSAATGQGYTGELFF TGCAGCGCCGCGACGGGACAGGGCTACACCGGGGAGCTGTTTTTT
TRBJ1-6 14 . TRBV27 TRBD1 CASSWTGANSPLHF TGTGCCAGCAGTTGGACAGGGGCTAATTCACCCCTCCACTTT
TRBJ1-6 11 few TRBV9 . CASSGVGGTAF TGTGCCAGCAGCGGCGTGGGAGGGACCGCCTTT
TRBJ2-7 15 . TRBV5-4 TRBD2 CASSWGLAGASEQYF TGTGCCAGCAGCTGGGGACTAGCGGGGGCCTCCGAGCAGTACTTC
TRBJ2-7 13 . TRBV9 . CASSVGNSYEQYF TGTGCCAGCAGCGTGGGTAACTCCTACGAGCAGTACTTC
TRBJ2-7 13 . TRBV7-9 TRBD1 CASVGQGGYEQYF TGTGCCAGCGTCGGACAGGGAGGTTACGAGCAGTACTTC
TRBJ2-7 15 . TRBV7-7 . CASSLAGPGGYEQYF TGTGCTAGCAGCTTAGCAGGGCCCGGAGGCTACGAGCAGTACTTC
TRBJ2-3 15 . TRBV6-1 TRBD1 CASRDRDRYTDTQYF TGTGCCAGCAGGGACCGGGACAGGTACACAGATACGCAGTATTTT
TRBJ2-5 13 . TRBV6-6 . CASSYSHGETQYF TGTGCCAGCAGTTACTCGCACGGAGAGACCCAGTACTTC
TRBJ2-1 13 . TRBV29-1 TRBD1 CSVPSGTVNEQFF TGCAGCGTCCCCTCGGGGACAGTCAATGAGCAGTTCTTC
TRBJ2-7 12 . TRBV7-8 . CASSYDDYEQYF TGTGCCAGCAGCTACGACGACTACGAGCAGTACTTC
TRBJ2-7 13 once TRBV27 . CASSPSGSYEQYF TGTGCCAGCAGCCCCTCTGGCTCCTACGAGCAGTACTTC
TRBJ2-7 11 . TRBV6-1 . CASTLYYEQYF TGTGCCAGCACCCTCTACTACGAGCAGTACTTC
TRBJ2-7 13 . TRBV5-6 . CASSFGGFYEQYF TGTGCCAGCAGCTTCGGCGGGTTCTACGAGCAGTACTTC
TRBJ2-3 15 . TRBV7-6 . CASSLGGGGTDTQYF TGTGCCAGCAGCTTAGGGGGTGGTGGCACAGATACGCAGTATTTT
TRBJ2-7 12 few TRBV6-1 . CASVETAYEQYF TGTGCCAGCGTCGAGACAGCCTACGAGCAGTACTTC
TRBJ2-3 12 . TRBV9 . CASSLISDTQYF TGTGCCAGCAGCCTAATCTCAGATACGCAGTATTTT
TRBJ2-1 14 . TRBV6-5 TRBD2 CASFRALADNEQFF TGTGCCAGCTTTCGGGCACTAGCGGACAATGAGCAGTTCTTC
TRBJ2-2 12 . TRBV27 . CASSLGVGELFF TGTGCCAGCAGTTTGGGGGTTGGGGAGCTGTTTTTT
TRBJ2-2 15 . TRBV7-2 TRBD1 CASSFRDRGIGELFF TGTGCCAGCAGCTTCCGGGACAGGGGTATTGGGGAGCTGTTTTTT
TRBJ2-5 16 . TRBV28 TRBD1 CASSDPGQGFVETQYF TGTGCCAGCAGTGACCCGGGACAGGGGTTCGTAGAGACCCAGTACTTC
TRBJ1-1 14 . TRBV29-1 . CSASRIGPNTEAFF TGCAGCGCCTCTCGAATCGGGCCGAACACTGAAGCTTTCTTT
TRBJ1-5 14 . TRBV28 . CASSFVSVDQPQHF TGTGCCAGCAGTTTTGTGTCAGTCGATCAGCCCCAGCATTTT
TRBJ2-7 14 . TRBV7-6 . CASSLAIVGYEQYF TGTGCCAGCAGCTTAGCGATAGTCGGCTACGAGCAGTACTTC
TRBJ2-1 15 . TRBV4-2 . CASGPSHPGYNEQFF TGTGCCAGCGGACCTAGCCACCCGGGGTACAATGAGCAGTTCTTC
TRBJ2-1 13 . TRBV27 . CASSLEVYNEQFF TGTGCCAGCAGTTTAGAAGTTTACAATGAGCAGTTCTTC
TRBJ2-1 13 . TRBV29-1 . CSAILTTYNEQFF TGCAGCGCCATCCTCACGACCTACAATGAGCAGTTCTTC
TRBJ2-3 14 . TRBV27 . CASSLTPGTDTQYF TGTGCCAGCAGTTTAACGCCCGGCACAGATACGCAGTATTTT
TRBJ2-2 17 . TRBV7-9 . CASSSPPGFGGSGELFF TGTGCCAGCAGCTCCCCCCCAGGTTTTGGGGGAAGCGGGGAGCTGTTTTTT
TRBJ1-4 15 . TRBV14 . CASSQLGHGNEKLFF TGTGCCAGCAGCCAATTGGGACACGGAAATGAAAAACTGTTTTTT
TRBJ2-1 12 . TRBV19 . CASRDPYLEQFF TGTGCCAGTCGAGACCCGTACCTTGAGCAGTTCTTC
TRBJ2-7 12 once TRBV6-5 . CASTGKSNEQYF TGTGCCAGCACGGGGAAATCGAACGAGCAGTACTTC
TRBJ1-1 14 . TRBV9 TRBD1 CASSGGTGSTEAFF TGTGCCAGCAGCGGAGGGACAGGGTCGACTGAAGCTTTCTTT
TRBJ1-1 16 . TRBV7-9 . CASSPVSVRESSEAFF TGTGCCAGCAGCCCCGTAAGTGTTAGGGAGAGCTCTGAAGCTTTCTTT
TRBJ2-7 14 . TRBV6-5 TRBD2 CASSYGLAGYEQYF TGTGCCAGCAGTTACGGCCTAGCGGGTTACGAGCAGTACTTC
TRBJ2-7 13 . TRBV4-2 . CASSQTASYEQYF TGTGCCAGCAGCCAAACGGCCTCCTACGAGCAGTACTTC
TRBJ1-1 13 . TRBV7-3 . CASSWDVNTEAFF TGTGCCAGCAGCTGGGACGTGAACACTGAAGCTTTCTTT
TRBJ2-2 12 . TRBV9 . CASGLATGELFF TGTGCCAGCGGTCTGGCAACCGGGGAGCTGTTTTTT
TRBJ2-6 15 . TRBV30 TRBD1 CAWKTGLHGANVLTF TGTGCCTGGAAGACAGGGTTGCACGGGGCCAACGTCCTGACTTTC
TRBJ2-7 15 . TRBV23-1 TRBD1 CASSQEERTGYEQYF TGCGCCAGCAGTCAGGAGGAGCGGACAGGCTACGAGCAGTACTTC
TRBJ1-1 16 few TRBV7-6 TRBD1 CASSSTRQGMNTEAFF TGTGCCAGCAGCTCGACCCGACAGGGAATGAACACTGAAGCTTTCTTT
TRBJ2-1 12 once TRBV7-2 . CASSLVANEQFF TGTGCCAGCAGCTTAGTGGCCAATGAGCAGTTCTTC
TRBJ2-4 12 once TRBV27 . CASNLAKNIQYF TGTGCCAGCAACCTAGCCAAAAACATTCAGTACTTC